The rows below give T cell receptor beta chains drawn from one sample of a study of T cells after posttransplantation cyclophosphamide. Using immunoSEQ multiplex PCR, the repertoire was profiled, and TCRdb retains in-frame clones only, with some absent. The repertoire holds some 37,000 clones, with over 75% as singletons. Sequencing used CD4+ T cells sorted from blood, obtained around 2,000 days after a stem cell transplant with posttransplant cyclophosphamide. These receptors all come from a female patient in her thirties or forties who received an allogeneic stem cell transplant from a related donor, was CMV-positive, and had no GVHD. Some T cells could come from the graft donor. The CDR3 runs from the conserved cysteine through the conserved F or W. The order of the fields is V gene, clone size, J gene, D gene, CDR3 DNA, CDR3 protein. The D gene is left open where the match is weak. Rows give clone size only sometimes, using once, few, many, or a class for an expanded clone.

TRBV6-5,.,TRBJ2-1,.,TGTGCCAGCAGTTACTGGCAGACTTACAATGAGCAGTTCTTC,CASSYWQTYNEQFF
TRBV5-1,.,TRBJ2-2,.,TGCGCCAGCAGCTCACCCACCTTCGGGACCGGGGAGCTGTTTTTT,CASSSPTFGTGELFF
TRBV19,.,TRBJ1-3,.,TGTGCCAGTAAGGAGCTGAGCTCTGGAAACACCATATATTTT,CASKELSSGNTIYF
TRBV19,few,TRBJ2-5,.,TGTGCCAGTAGTATGGGGCGGGAGACCCAGTACTTC,CASSMGRETQYF
TRBV19,.,TRBJ2-5,TRBD2,TGTGCCAGTAGTTTTAGCGGGGGCTACCAAGAGACCCAGTACTTC,CASSFSGGYQETQYF
TRBV5-4,.,TRBJ1-1,TRBD1,TGTGCCAGCAGCGGGACAGGGGGCCTGAACACTGAAGCTTTCTTT,CASSGTGGLNTEAFF
TRBV6-1,.,TRBJ2-1,.,TGTGCCAGCTGGCGAGCGACCAATGAGCAGTTCTTC,CASWRATNEQFF
TRBV18,.,TRBJ1-3,.,TGTGCCAGCTCACCATCCGCGAGCTCTGGAAACACCATATATTTT,CASSPSASSGNTIYF
TRBV14,.,TRBJ2-7,.,TGTGCCAGCAGCTCTACCCTTGGACATTACTACGAGCAGTACTTC,CASSSTLGHYYEQYF
TRBV9,once,TRBJ1-1,.,TGTGCCAGCAGCGCCCCGGGAAAATCGGAAGCTTTCTTT,CASSAPGKSEAFF
TRBV7-9,.,TRBJ2-1,TRBD2,TGTGCCAGCAGCAATAGCGGGGCCTACAATGAGCAGTTCTTC,CASSNSGAYNEQFF
TRBV6-1,.,TRBJ1-1,.,TGTGCCAGCAGTGACAGGGCCGGCCTAGGGACTGAAGCTTTCTTT,CASSDRAGLGTEAFF
TRBV4-1,.,TRBJ1-3,.,TGCGCCAGCAGCCCAAGATCCTCAGGGGCTGGAAACACCATATATTTT,CASSPRSSGAGNTIYF
TRBV7-9,.,TRBJ2-2,TRBD2,TGTGCCAGCAGTACCGTCGGACTAGCGGGGGGCTCCAACACCGGGGAGCTGTTTTTT,CASSTVGLAGGSNTGELFF
TRBV6-6,.,TRBJ1-3,.,TGTGCCAGCAGTTACGGGTCAGGTACTGGAAACACCATATATTTT,CASSYGSGTGNTIYF
TRBV29-1,.,TRBJ2-1,.,TGCAGCGTAGATTTAGTGAGTGAGCAGTTCTTC,CSVDLVSEQFF
TRBV13,.,TRBJ1-4,.,TGTGCCAGCAGCCAGGTCGTGGCGGGTGAAAAACTGTTTTTT,CASSQVVAGEKLFF
TRBV2,few,TRBJ2-7,.,TGTGCCAGCAGTGCTGCGGAGCAGTACTTC,CASSAAEQYF
TRBV10-3,.,TRBJ2-2,TRBD2,TGTGCCATCAGTGAGTCAGTAGCGGGGACCGGGGAGCTGTTTTTT,CAISESVAGTGELFF
TRBV4-1,once,TRBJ2-3,.,TGCGCCAGCAGCCAGCAGGGGTTACCCTTTCCAGATACGCAGTATTTT,CASSQQGLPFPDTQYF
TRBV11-2,.,TRBJ2-5,TRBD2,TGTGCCAGCAGCGCTAGCGGTCGGGAGACCCAGTACTTC,CASSASGRETQYF
TRBV5-6,once,TRBJ2-3,TRBD1,TGTGCCAGCAGCCCGCCCCCGGGACAGGCTATGGATACGCAGTATTTT,CASSPPPGQAMDTQYF
TRBV27,.,TRBJ1-6,.,TGTGCCAGCAGTAGAGAATTGAGCTCCTATAATTCACCCCTCCACTTT,CASSRELSSYNSPLHF
TRBV4-1,.,TRBJ1-3,TRBD1,TGCGCCAGCAGCCAAGTGGTTGTAGGGACAGGTGTAAACACCATATATTTT,CASSQVVVGTGVNTIYF
TRBV5-1,.,TRBJ2-5,TRBD1,TGCGCCAGCAGCCCAGGAGACAGGGTTTTAGGAGAGACCCAGTACTTC,CASSPGDRVLGETQYF
TRBV19,.,TRBJ2-1,.,TGTGCCAGTAGAGATCGCCGGGACATCTCCTACAATGAGCAGTTCTTC,CASRDRRDISYNEQFF
TRBV7-9,.,TRBJ2-7,TRBD1,TGTGCCAGCAGCACCTACGGACAGGGCCATCGCGGCGAGCAGTACTTC,CASSTYGQGHRGEQYF
TRBV5-6,.,TRBJ2-7,.,TGTGCCAGCAGCCCTGTCCCAGGGATATCCTACGAGCAGTACTTC,CASSPVPGISYEQYF
TRBV6-6,few,TRBJ2-2,TRBD2,TGTGCCAGCAAGCGGGGGGGACACACCGGGGAGCTGTTTTTT,CASKRGGHTGELFF
TRBV6-1,.,TRBJ2-7,.,TGTGCCAGCAGTTCCCAGGGGTACGAGCAGTACTTC,CASSSQGYEQYF
TRBV25-1,few,TRBJ2-7,.,TGTGCCAGCAGTGCCTATGGCGAGCAGTACTTC,CASSAYGEQYF